This T cell receptor beta chain emerged from a study of blood T cell repertoires in COVID-19. Looking at the study overall: Whether acute or convalescent, the COVID-19 samples came from the United States, Italy and Spain. In each case, the material was cDNA or gDNA derived from T cells, B-cell-depleted T cells, or PBMCs.

Per the study methods: Estimated nucleated cell counts came from reference gene primer amplification. Assay: immunoSEQ multiplex PCR; the TCRdb copy retains only in-frame clones and omits some. The V and J calls and clone size are taken from that table; D and trimming were inferred from the DNA. The sample has roughly 250,000 clones, about 90% seen once. Seattle-derived patients entered the study during active infection and were followed longitudinally. In germline, CDR1 is LGHNA, CDR2 YNFKEQ. The CDR3 length is 17 residues. V shed 5 bases and J shed 5 bases, with 24 bases lying between them. Material: peripheral blood. This receptor was obtained from a woman aged 25 to 39 with COVID-19, enrolled during active disease. This rearrangement joins TRBV4-2 to TRBJ1-2; tentatively, D is TRBD1 (6 bases). CDR3 sequence (DNA): TGTGCCAGCAGCTCACCGGCGGCCCTAGGACAGAAATATGGCTACACCTTC. It is translated as CASSSPAALGQKYGYTF.